The next 17 T cell receptor beta chains were all read from a single sample in a study of blood T cells in healthy people across ages. PCR was performed a second time for 7 to 11 cycles using a sample-barcoded 5' primer and a J-beta primer mix. TCRdb independently ran MiXCR on the 5' RACE reads; one entry per CDR3 protein. Found here are 1.6 million or so distinct CDR3 sequences, roughly 32% of them singletons; the top ten hold roughly 12%. Sequenced sample: blood. The receptor source for this set is a woman in her twenties or thirties in good health.

There are a few counts of this clonotype. CDR3 protein: CASSLHWEFF. Written as DNA, the CDR3 is TGTGCCAGCAGCTTACACTGGGAGTTCTTC. The V gene is TRBV7-9, the J gene TRBJ2-1; D unclear. The CDR3 is 10 amino acids. The V gene lost 2 bases and the J gene lost 14 bases, with 7 bases spanning the gap. CDR1 SEHNR and CDR2 FQNEAQ come from the germline V gene (reference sequence).

Regarding this clonotype: A much larger clone lies one base from this, so it may be a read error. The chain uses TRBV12-3 or TRBV12-4 and TRBJ2-1; no clear D gene. The CDR3 covers 14 residues. In DNA, the CDR3 is TGTGCCAGCGGTTTAGTGTGGGGTGGGGATGAGCAGTTCTTC. As protein: CASGLVWGGDEQFF.

At least ten counts were recorded for this clonotype. V and J are TRBV7-3 and TRBJ2-7; D might be TRBD1 or TRBD2, each matching 5 bases. Germline V CDR1 and CDR2: SGHTA, FQGTGA. V dropped 5 bases and J dropped 0 bases, with 8 bases sitting between them. This CDR3 is 13 amino acids long. The CDR3 DNA follows: TGTGCCAGCAGCCGGGACGCCTCCTACGAGCAGTACTTC. Protein: CASSRDASYEQYF. The full variable domain, its missing parts supplied by reference TRBV7-3 and TRBJ2-7, is GAGVSQTPSNKVTEKGKYVELRCDPISGHTALYWYRQSLGQGPEFLIYFQGTGAADDSGLPNDRFFAVRPEGSVSTLKIQRTERGDSAVYLCASSRDASYEQYFGPGTRLTVT.

CDR3 DNA sequence: TGCAGTGCTAGAGAGGCCAGACAGGGGAACTATGGCTACACCTTC. Residues: CSAREARQGNYGYTF. The rearrangement links TRBV20-1 to TRBJ1-2; 8 bases line up with TRBD1. This CDR3 comprises 15 residues. CDR1 and CDR2 (germline): DFQATT, SNEGSKA (reference sequence). V trimming: 0 bases; J trimming: 2 bases; junction bases outside the gene matches: 5.

The V gene is TRBV9, the J gene TRBJ2-7; TRBD2 matches 7 bases. The CDR3 runs 17 residues. J lost 2 bases, V lost 0 bases, and 11 bases had no gene match. The germline V gene has CDR1 SGDLS and CDR2 YYNGEE. The chain's CDR3 is CASSVAQFAGAAYEQYF. CDR3 coding DNA: TGTGCCAGCAGCGTAGCCCAATTCGCGGGAGCAGCCTACGAGCAGTACTTC.

The rearrangement uses TRBV20-1 and TRBJ2-3, with no clear D. Trimming took 5 bases from V and 5 from J, leaving 11 bases between them. This CDR3 has 12 residues. Germline V lookup: CDR1 DFQATT, CDR2 SNEGSKA (reference sequence). The CDR3 loop reads CSAAKRQDTQYF. CDR3 coding DNA: TGCAGTGCTGCGAAGAGGCAAGATACGCAGTATTTT.

The chain has TRBV2 and TRBJ1-1; D not resolved. Trimming cost V 3 bases and J 7 bases, with 9 bases left between them. The CDR3 runs 12 residues. Germline CDR1 is SNHLY and CDR2 is FYNNEI. The CDR3 bases are TGTGCCAGCAGTGAGTTTGGTAATGAAGCTTTCTTT. It translates to CASSEFGNEAFF.

The chain is built from TRBV20-1 and TRBJ1-1; the D gene is possibly TRBD1 (5 bases). The CDR3 covers 14 residues. CDR1 DFQATT and CDR2 SNEGSKA come from the germline V gene (reference sequence). V lost 3 bases and J 4 bases, leaving 15 bases between the germline ends. The DNA of the CDR3 is TGCAGTGCTAGGGAGGGTGGGACCATCACTGAAGCTTTCTTT. Translation: CSAREGGTITEAFF.

The chain links TRBV9 to TRBJ2-7, with 16 bases that match TRBD2. With 3 bases clipped from V and 7 bases from J, the junction kept 4 bases outside the gene matches. The CDR3 consists of 15 residues. Looked up from germline, CDR1 is SGDLS and CDR2 is YYNGEE. CDR3 coding DNA: TGTGCCAGCAGCGGGGGGACTAGCGGGGGGGCGGAGCAGTACTTC. Amino acids: CASSGGTSGGAEQYF.

This chain links TRBV3-1 with TRBJ1-2, with D possibly being TRBD1 (6 bases). The germline V and J ends were trimmed by 6 bases and 6 bases, with 17 bases remaining between them. CDR3 length: 14 amino acids. The germline CDR1 and CDR2 sequences are LGHDT and YNNKEL (reference sequence). The CDR3 coding sequence is TGTGCCAGCAGTCGAACAACCGGGACACATGGCTACACCTTC. This translates into CASSRTTGTHGYTF.

The chain employs TRBV20-1 and TRBJ1-6; 7 bases fit TRBD1. Germline loops: CDR1 DFQATT, CDR2 SNEGSKA (reference sequence). The length of the CDR3 is 13 residues. J lost 7 bases, V lost 4 bases, and 4 bases had no gene match. The CDR3, as DNA: TGCAGTGCTACAGGGACAGCCAATTCACCCCTCCACTTT. It specifies CSATGTANSPLHF.

This chain links TRBV28 with TRBJ1-5; 7 bases are a match to TRBD1. The germline V gene encodes CDR1 MDHEN and CDR2 SYDVKM. The CDR3 spans 15 residues. V was clipped by 6 bases and J by 3 bases; unmatched bases: 8. The CDR3 bases are TGTGCCAGCAGGCAGGGACAGAGGAACAATCAGCCCCAGCATTTT. It translates to CASRQGQRNNQPQHF.

Of note for this clonotype: A much larger clonotype is one base distant, so this may be a read error. The V call is TRBV29-1, the J call TRBJ2-5; 7 bases agree with TRBD2. Germline V gene data show CDR1 as SQVTM and CDR2 as ANQGSEA. The CDR3 has 16 residues. Trimming removed 7 bases from V and 11 bases from J; junction bases left unmatched: 25. For the CDR3, the DNA is TGCAGCGCGCCCTTCGAGCGGGGAAACCCTAGCGATGAGCAGTACTTC. Its translation: CSAPFERGNPSDEQYF.

With respect to this clonotype: Being one base from a much bigger clone, this may be a read error. Because the CDR3 is missing its conserved closing phenylalanine or tryptophan, this is likely a read error. This chain links TRBV12-3 or TRBV12-4 with TRBJ2-5; D not resolved. The CDR3 is 16 amino acids. Deletions cut 6 bases from V and 0 bases from J, with 17 bases between. The CDR3 DNA reads TGTGCCAGCAGAGAAGGACCGCTAAAGTACCAAGAGACCCAGTACTCC. It specifies CASREGPLKYQETQYS.

There are many counts of this clonotype. CDR3 DNA sequence: TGTGCCAGCAGCCTGGGGCAGCCCCCCTACGAGCAGTACTTC. Amino acid sequence: CASSLGQPPYEQYF. The chain has TRBV6-5 and TRBJ2-7; D is possibly TRBD1 (5 bases). V was shortened by 6 bases and J by 2 bases, with 14 bases between the two germline ends. CDR1 MNHEY and CDR2 SVGAGI come from the germline V gene. This CDR3 contains 14 residues.

The gene calls are TRBV6-5 and TRBJ2-3; D might be TRBD1 (5 bases). This CDR3 is built from 14 residues. V lost 5 bases and J 6 bases, leaving 15 bases between the germline ends. Germline V gives CDR1 MNHEY, CDR2 SVGAGI. CDR3 DNA: TGTGCCAGCAGTCGGTCCTTATCAGGGGATACGCAGTATTTT. This translates into CASSRSLSGDTQYF.

This clonotype has only a few counts. The DNA for the CDR3 is TGCGCCAGCAGCTTGCTGTCTAGCGGGAACAATGAGCAGTTCTTC. Its protein is CASSLLSSGNNEQFF. V usage is TRBV5-1 and J usage is TRBJ2-1; 9 positions match TRBD2. J was trimmed by 5 bases and V by 1 base; bases with no gene match: 4. Germline V lookup: CDR1 SGHRS, CDR2 YFSETQ. This CDR3 is 15 amino acids long.